These T cell receptor beta chains were read from a single sample in a study of CD8+CD57+ T cells in acquired aplastic anemia. TCRdb fed the reads into MiXCR, producing one record per CDR3 protein. The sample lists roughly 500,000 distinct CDR3 sequences, about a third seen once, with 0.82% in the top ten. Sequencing was carried out using sorted CD4+, CD8+, or CD8+CD57+ T cells (not recorded which) from PBMCs. Source of these receptors: a human donor with aplastic anemia. Each CDR3 is given without its conserved first and last residue. The order of the fields is V gene, J gene, CDR3 protein.

TRBV9	TRBJ1-3	ASSQGSRSSGNTIY
TRBV14	TRBJ1-1	ASSQVRGGTEAF
TRBV5-5	TRBJ1-1	ASSLASVQQAF
TRBV19	TRBJ1-1	ASSPGPFSEAF
TRBV7-2	TRBJ2-2	ASTVATIENTGELF
TRBV6-5	TRBJ2-5	ASSYPATSAGTQY
TRBV24-1	TRBJ2-2	ATSDWTQGGGELF
TRBV10-3	TRBJ2-7	AISAPQGYEQY
TRBV7-8	TRBJ2-1	ASSLARSRNEQF
TRBV6-1	TRBJ2-7	ASSEGGNSYEQY
TRBV28	TRBJ2-7	ASRRTGKNEQY
TRBV19	TRBJ1-6	ASSELDSPNSPLH
TRBV6-1	TRBJ1-2	ASTDRGYGYT
TRBV14	TRBJ2-7	ASSYGGIAVYEQY
TRBV24-1	TRBJ2-2	ATSFLGAHRTGELF
TRBV6-1	TRBJ1-2	ASSQTGFGGYT
TRBV2	TRBJ1-2	ASRPNREDGYT
TRBV10-3	TRBJ1-1	ASRGTEYTEAF
TRBV29-1	TRBJ2-5	SVESEMGYLETQY
TRBV7-8	TRBJ2-1	ASSDGEQF
TRBV12-3/TRBV12-4	TRBJ1-6	AGRRQTGVYNSPLH
TRBV10-3	TRBJ2-6	AIITTKGHSSGANVLT
TRBV7-9	TRBJ2-3	ASSLTGRTDTQY
TRBV29-1	TRBJ2-5	SVDRGADETQY
TRBV9	TRBJ2-7	ASSPGTSGLSEQY
TRBV30	TRBJ1-6	AWAPVSVTRETPLH
TRBV19	TRBJ1-6	ASSYMFSPLH
TRBV15	TRBJ2-5	ATSFPGTGETQY
TRBV6-5	TRBJ1-1	ASRETQLNTEAF
TRBV19	TRBJ2-7	ARTGYEQY
TRBV29-1	TRBJ2-7	SVGETAGEQY
TRBV5-1	TRBJ2-1	ASSRDQGDNEQF
TRBV6-1	TRBJ1-1	ASRVDRVTEAF
TRBV19	TRBJ2-1	ASSIFEGWNEQF
TRBV3-1	TRBJ1-1	ASSQVLDYPAF
TRBV19	TRBJ1-1	ASTPYRRKNTEAF
TRBV5-1	TRBJ2-5	ASSSIQGAGETQY
TRBV12-3/TRBV12-4	TRBJ1-4	ASSLWVNEELF
TRBV6-2/TRBV6-3	TRBJ2-7	ASSSVAGSSYEQY
TRBV5-1	TRBJ2-2	ASSLVSFGELF
TRBV24-1	TRBJ2-7	ATSPSGTYSYEQY
TRBV20-1	TRBJ2-3	SARDFGVSTDTQY
TRBV20-1	TRBJ2-7	SLGHSSYEQY
TRBV19	TRBJ2-1	ASSIDGLAGDEQF
TRBV7-2	TRBJ1-5	ASSLAAFQPQH
TRBV15	TRBJ1-2	ATSRDLGYFGGYT
TRBV5-1	TRBJ1-1	ASSADGLNTEAF
TRBV7-3	TRBJ2-5	AWRRDQETQY
TRBV15	TRBJ2-2	ATSIGANAGELF
TRBV29-1	TRBJ1-3	SVEALSAGNTIY
TRBV7-9	TRBJ2-1	ASSLGGSRVVEQF
TRBV2	TRBJ1-5	ASMVGNQPQH
TRBV5-1	TRBJ1-2	ASSWTGPNYGYT
TRBV5-1	TRBJ1-1	ASRPIQGSGPNTEAF
TRBV3-1	TRBJ1-1	ASSPRGAYTEAF
TRBV30	TRBJ1-2	AWSTGFVGHYGYT
TRBV29-1	TRBJ1-4	SATRTNEKLF